This T cell receptor (beta chain) was observed in a study of chemoradiotherapy in HPV16-positive cancers. General study points: Non-HPV-specific T cells did not expand in tumors during treatment, whereas candidate HPV-specific clones and E7-related motifs did.

Germline assignment: CDR1 SGDLS and CDR2 YYNGEE. The CDR3 contains 16 residues. V lost 0 bases and J 0 bases, leaving 13 bases between the germline ends. Here immunoSEQ multiplex PCR was the method, and the copy in TCRdb shows in-frame clones only, minus some. The sample yields about 53,000 clones, around nine tenths seen once. With respect to this clone: What it binds is not known.

The rearrangement uses TRBV9 and TRBJ2-7; no clear D gene. The sequenced sample was blood, obtained from a patient who underwent chemoradiotherapy. The receptor's source is a human donor with HPV-associated anogenital cancer. For the CDR3, the DNA is TGTGCCAGCAGCGTAGGTGCGGCCGGTTACTCCTACGAGCAGTACTTC. It encodes CASSVGAAGYSYEQYF.